A single sample is the source of the 31 T cell receptor beta chains below, sequenced in a study of control samples from healthy donors and cancer patients (dated by TCRdb to 2018 to 2020). Libraries were built with the immunoSEQ multiplex PCR assay. TCRdb mirrors the immuneACCESS table, restricted to in-frame sequences. Some clones are absent from its copies; in checked studies, under half trace to an unresolved V gene, and the reason for the others is unknown. The sample table shows fewer than 200,000 clones, and around 89% are seen once. Of the sample, 1.4% falls within the top ten clones. The sequenced sample was blood. Receptors originate from a woman between 45 and 65 years old in good health.

On this clone: Other DNA sequences in this specimen translate into the identical CDR3. The genes are TRBV12-3 or TRBV12-4 and TRBJ1-1; D might be TRBD1 (5 bases). Trimming removed 3 bases at V and 4 bases at J, with 6 bases between. The CDR3 runs 12 residues. The CDR3 region has the DNA TGTGCCAGCAGTTTTGGGGGCACTGAAGCTTTCTTT. This codes for CASSFGGTEAFF.

The chain joins TRBV5-6 to TRBJ1-2, with unresolved D. CDR3 length: 15 residues. The ends were cut back, 2 bases at V and 3 bases at J, with 14 bases in the middle. Germline CDR1 SGHDT, CDR2 YYEEEE. The CDR3 bases are TGTGCCAGCAGCTTTAGGGTAAACGCGGACTATGGCTACACCTTC. Residues: CASSFRVNADYGYTF. Full variable domain (remainder filled in from reference TRBV5-6 and TRBJ1-2): DAGVTQSPTHLIKTRGQQVTLRCSPKSGHDTVSWYQQALGQGPQFIFQYYEEEERQRGNFPDRFSGHQFPNYSSELNVNALLLGDSALYLCASSFRVNADYGYTFGSGTRLTVV.

The chain has TRBV6-2 or TRBV6-3 and TRBJ1-3; no clear D. Germline V gives CDR1 MNHEY, CDR2 SVGEGT. V shed 4 bases and J shed 1 base, with 11 bases lying between them. CDR3 size: 15 residues. The CDR3 DNA reads TGTGCCAGCAGTTCCCGACCGATATCTGGAAACACCATATATTTT. Protein sequence: CASSSRPISGNTIYF.

The chain combines TRBV3-1 (or the pseudogene TRBV3-2) with TRBJ1-2; D perhaps matches TRBD1 (6 bases). Germline V lookup: CDR1 LGHDT, CDR2 YNNKEL (reference sequence). The CDR3 length is 13 residues. V was pared by 1 base and J by 8 bases, with 11 bases between. CDR3 sequence (DNA): TGTGCCAGCAGCCAAGGACAGGCTTTAGGCTACACCTTC. It yields the protein CASSQGQALGYTF.

The rearrangement joins TRBV7-8 to TRBJ2-7, with D possibly matching TRBD2 (5 bases). The CDR3 runs 13 residues. V was trimmed by 3 bases and J by 2 bases, leaving 8 bases between them. Germline V gives CDR1 SGHVS, CDR2 FQNEAQ. In nucleotides, the CDR3 is TGTGCCAGCAGCTTCACCGGGGCCTACGAGCAGTACTTC. Translation: CASSFTGAYEQYF. Filled out from reference TRBV7-8 and TRBJ2-7, the complete variable domain reads GAGVSQSPRYKVAKRGQDVALRCDPISGHVSLFWYQQALGQGPEFLTYFQNEAQLDKSGLPSDRFFAERPEGSVSTLKIQRTQQEDSAVYLCASSFTGAYEQYFGPGTRLTVT.

This chain connects TRBV5-6 to TRBJ2-3; no definite D call. This CDR3 region has 15 residues. Germline V CDR1 and CDR2: SGHDT, YYEEEE. V was pared by 0 bases and J by 5 bases, with 13 bases between. The CDR3 spells CASSLGPPGRDTQYF. DNA for the CDR3: TGTGCCAGCAGCTTGGGTCCCCCCGGGCGAGATACGCAGTATTTT.

The chain couples TRBV27 to TRBJ1-2; 7 bases match TRBD1. V gave up 2 bases and J gave up 5 bases; unmatched junction bases: 5. CDR3 size: 14 residues. Germline CDR1 reads MNHEY; CDR2 reads SMNVEV (reference sequence). CDR3 nucleotides: TGTGCCAGCAGTTTAGCCGGGACAGAGTATGGCTACACCTTC. This encodes CASSLAGTEYGYTF.

The chain uses TRBV28 and TRBJ1-5, with no clear D. Deletions cut 10 bases from V and 3 bases from J, with 10 bases between. Germline CDR1 is MDHEN and CDR2 is SYDVKM. This CDR3 is built from 12 residues. CDR3 amino acids: CATGPHNQPQHF. The CDR3 nucleotides read TGTGCCACAGGACCTCACAATCAGCCCCAGCATTTT.

The V gene is TRBV5-6, the J gene TRBJ2-7, with D perhaps being TRBD1 or TRBD2 (6 bases each). CDR1 is SGHDT and CDR2 is YYEEEE in the germline V gene. The CDR3 sequence is 14 residues long. V lost 0 bases to trimming and J lost 5 bases, with 12 bases between them. This CDR3 reads CASSLGGASHEQYF. The CDR3 bases are TGTGCCAGCAGCTTGGGGGGGGCTAGCCACGAGCAGTACTTC.

The chain carries TRBV25-1 and TRBJ1-6, with TRBD1 matching over 11 bases. The CDR3 length is 16 residues. V gave up 7 bases and J gave up 5 bases; unmatched junction bases: 7. Germline V gives CDR1 MGHDK, CDR2 SYGVNS. The DNA for the CDR3 is TGTGCCAGCACATCCGGGACAGGGGGGGATAATTCACCCCTCCACTTT. This codes for CASTSGTGGDNSPLHF. Full variable domain (outside the CDR3, taken from reference TRBV25-1 and TRBJ1-6): EADIYQTPRYLVIGTGKKITLECSQTMGHDKMYWYQQDPGMELHLIHYSYGVNSTEKGDLSSESTVSRIRTEHFPLTLESARPSHTSQYLCASTSGTGGDNSPLHFGNGTRLTVT.

The chain employs TRBV7-2 and TRBJ1-1; perhaps TRBD1 as D (6 bases). This CDR3 region has 14 residues. Trimming left V 3 bases short and J 4 bases short, with 12 bases between. The germline V gene has CDR1 SGHTA and CDR2 FQGNSA. CDR3 sequence reads: CASSFWGRFTEAFF. The CDR3 nucleotides read TGTGCCAGCAGCTTTTGGGGGCGCTTCACTGAAGCTTTCTTT.

The gene calls are TRBV7-3 and TRBJ2-3; perhaps TRBD1 as D (6 bases). This CDR3 is built from 14 residues. Trimming took off 5 bases at V and 3 bases at J, with 12 bases between the two ends. Germline V gene lookup returns CDR1 SGHTA and CDR2 FQGTGA. This CDR3 reads CASSPQGHTDTQYF. The CDR3 DNA reads as TGTGCCAGCAGCCCTCAGGGGCATACAGATACGCAGTATTTT.

The chain links TRBV3-1 (or the pseudogene TRBV3-2) to TRBJ2-1; TRBD2 agrees at 8 bases. This CDR3 comprises 15 residues. The trim removed 7 bases at V and 2 bases at J, leaving 7 bases unmatched. Per germline, CDR1 LGHDT and CDR2 YNNKEL (reference sequence). The CDR3 loop reads CASTTSGGPYNEQFF. CDR3 bases: TGTGCCAGCACTACTAGCGGAGGGCCCTACAATGAGCAGTTCTTC.

This sequence joins TRBV2 and TRBJ1-5; no clear D gene. Trimming removed 2 bases from V and 10 bases from J, with 12 bases in between. The CDR3 is 13 residues long. Germline-derived CDR1 and CDR2 are SNHLY and FYNNEI. The CDR3: CASSERAVNPQHF. CDR3 nucleotides: TGTGCCAGCAGTGAAAGGGCAGTCAACCCCCAGCATTTT.

This sequence joins TRBV7-3 and TRBJ2-3; 9 nucleotides align to TRBD2. CDR3 length equals 15 residues. V gave up 1 base and J gave up 4 bases; unmatched junction bases: 3. The germline CDR1 and CDR2 sequences are SGHTA and FQGTGA. CDR3 sequence reads: CASSLNLAGPDTQYF. As DNA, the CDR3 is TGTGCCAGCAGCTTAAACCTAGCGGGGCCAGATACGCAGTATTTT.

The V and J genes are TRBV5-1 and TRBJ2-2, with a possible D match to TRBD1 (6 bases). Trimming took 4 bases from V and 1 from J, leaving 11 bases between them. CDR1 and CDR2 (germline): SGHRS, YFSETQ. The CDR3 loop spans 15 amino acids. The CDR3 sequence is CASSIGQLNTGELFF. CDR3 DNA sequence: TGCGCCAGCAGCATAGGACAGCTGAACACCGGGGAGCTGTTTTTT. Looking up the rest from reference TRBV5-1 and TRBJ2-2 gives the full variable domain: KAGVTQTPRYLIKTRGQQVTLSCSPISGHRSVSWYQQTPGQGLQFLFEYFSETQRNKGNFPGRFSGRQFSNSRSEMNVSTLELGDSALYLCASSIGQLNTGELFFGEGSRLTVL.

The chain joins TRBV9 to TRBJ2-5; 10 bases map to TRBD1. This CDR3 is 16 amino acids long. The V gene end was trimmed by 0 bases and the J gene end by 5 bases; junction bases not matched to a gene: 7. Looked up from germline, CDR1 is SGDLS and CDR2 is YYNGEE. CDR3 coding DNA: TGTGCCAGCAGCGTAGTCCCGGGACAGGGGAGCGAGACCCAGTACTTC. Translated, it gives CASSVVPGQGSETQYF. Full variable domain (missing parts from reference TRBV9 and TRBJ2-5): DSGVTQTPKHLITATGQRVTLRCSPRSGDLSVYWYQQSLDQGLQFLIQYYNGEERAKGNILERFSAQQFPDLHSELNLSSLELGDSALYFCASSVVPGQGSETQYFGPGTRLLVL.

The chain joins TRBV12-3 or TRBV12-4 to TRBJ2-5, with D possibly matching TRBD1 (6 bases). Trimming took 4 bases from V and 3 from J, leaving 9 bases between them. The CDR3 extends over 13 amino acids. CDR3 sequence: CASSSRGEETQYF. In nucleotides, the CDR3 is TGTGCCAGCAGTTCCAGGGGAGAAGAGACCCAGTACTTC.

The chain couples TRBV2 to TRBJ2-2, with D unresolved. Germline-derived CDR1 and CDR2 are SNHLY and FYNNEI. The CDR3 has 14 residues. Trimming removed 4 bases from V and 1 base from J, with 7 bases in between. This CDR3 reads CASSAELNTGELFF. The CDR3 region has the DNA TGTGCCAGCAGTGCGGAATTGAACACCGGGGAGCTGTTTTTT.

This sequence joins TRBV6-5 and TRBJ1-2; D call uncertain. Trimming took off 6 bases at V and 7 bases at J, with 18 bases between the two ends. This CDR3 comprises 14 residues. Germline loops: CDR1 MNHEY, CDR2 SVGAGI. For the CDR3, the DNA is TGTGCCAGCAGCCACCGGGAAAGTCGGGCTGGCTACACCTTC. This sequence encodes CASSHRESRAGYTF.

This chain joins TRBV7-2 and TRBJ2-5; 8 nucleotides match TRBD2. This CDR3 comprises 17 residues. The V gene end was trimmed by 4 bases and the J gene end by 4 bases; junction bases not matched to a gene: 14. Looked up from germline, CDR1 is SGHTA and CDR2 is FQGNSA. The CDR3 spells CASSSGYGGVIGETQYF. The CDR3 DNA reads TGTGCCAGCAGCTCCGGGTACGGGGGGGTGATAGGAGAGACCCAGTACTTC.

This rearrangement joins TRBV24-1 to TRBJ1-2; D is uncertain. Germline V gives CDR1 KGHDR, CDR2 SFDVKD. The CDR3 is 13 residues long. V was trimmed by 9 bases and J by 0 bases, leaving 10 bases between them. DNA of the CDR3: TGTGCCACCCGACCTGGGACTAACTATGGCTACACCTTC. Protein product: CATRPGTNYGYTF.

This chain joins TRBV19 and TRBJ1-2; no definite D call. V was pared by 8 bases and J by 5 bases, with 15 bases between. Germline-derived CDR1 and CDR2 are LNHDA and SQIVND (reference sequence). The CDR3 loop spans 13 amino acids. The CDR3 spells CASSDREVYGYTF. The CDR3 DNA follows: TGTGCCAGTTCCGACCGGGAAGTGTATGGCTACACCTTC. The entire variable domain, with the rest obtained from reference TRBV19 and TRBJ1-2, is as follows: DGGITQSPKYLFRKEGQNVTLSCEQNLNHDAMYWYRQDPGQGLRLIYYSQIVNDFQKGDIAEGYSVSREKKESFPLTVTSAQKNPTAFYLCASSDREVYGYTFGSGTRLTVV.

The sample holds a few counts of this clone. V usage is TRBV7-8 and J usage is TRBJ1-5; maybe TRBD1 (5 bases). The germline V gene encodes CDR1 SGHVS and CDR2 FQNEAQ. V was pared by 5 bases and J by 3 bases, with 17 bases between. The CDR3 contains 16 residues. The CDR3 region has the DNA TGTGCCAGCAGCCCCCCGTCGGCAGGGCTCAATCAGCCCCAGCATTTT. Residues: CASSPPSAGLNQPQHF.

The V call is TRBV7-9, the J call TRBJ1-3; D call uncertain. The CDR3 is 13 amino acids. CDR1 is SEHNR and CDR2 is FQNEAQ in the germline V gene (reference sequence). Trimming stripped 2 bases from V and 2 bases from J, with 4 bases between. The CDR3 loop is CASSLYPGNTIYF. The DNA for the CDR3 is TGTGCCAGCAGCTTATACCCTGGAAACACCATATATTTT.

The V gene is TRBV12-3 or TRBV12-4, the J gene TRBJ2-3, with D possibly being TRBD2 (5 bases). V gave up 6 bases and J gave up 3 bases, with 10 bases separating them. This CDR3 spans 13 amino acids. CDR3 DNA: TGTGCCAGCAGCCGGCTAGCAACAGATACGCAGTATTTT. Residues: CASSRLATDTQYF.

The chain employs TRBV7-2 and TRBJ2-3, with D possibly TRBD2 on 6 matching bases. V was shortened by 2 bases and J by 2 bases, with 14 bases between the two germline ends. Germline-derived CDR1 and CDR2 are SGHTA and FQGNSA. CDR3 size: 16 residues. The CDR3 sequence: CASSLRLRRATDTQYF. The CDR3 coding sequence is TGTGCCAGCAGCTTAAGGTTGCGGAGGGCCACAGATACGCAGTATTTT.

The chain uses TRBV27 and TRBJ1-1; D gene unclear. The CDR3 runs 15 residues. Germline CDR1 MNHEY, CDR2 SMNVEV (reference sequence). Trimming left V 9 bases short and J 1 base short, with 18 bases between. CDR3 in DNA: TGTGCCAGTCGGTACGGGCCGTCGAAGAACACTGAAGCTTTCTTT. This sequence encodes CASRYGPSKNTEAFF.

This clone was counted only a few times. The chain combines TRBV20-1 with TRBJ2-1, with D possibly TRBD1 on 5 matching bases. Germline values: CDR1 DFQATT, CDR2 SNEGSKA (reference sequence). The CDR3 sequence is 10 residues long. The ends were cut back, 5 bases at V and 9 bases at J, with 8 bases in the middle. The CDR3, as DNA: TGCAGTGCTGGGGCGGCTGAGCAGTTCTTC. Its protein product is CSAGAAEQFF.

The V and J genes are TRBV2 and TRBJ1-5; D is possibly TRBD1 (5 bases). The germline CDR1 and CDR2 sequences are SNHLY and FYNNEI. This CDR3 is built from 14 residues. V lost 8 bases and J 4 bases, leaving 15 bases between the germline ends. CDR3 residues: CASRMGPMNQPQHF. The DNA for the CDR3 is TGTGCCAGCCGTATGGGACCGATGAATCAGCCCCAGCATTTT.

J is TRBJ2-2 and V is TRBV28, with 7 bases identical to TRBD2. The V and J ends lost 4 bases and 5 bases, in that order; junction bases with no gene match: 4. From germline, CDR1 is MDHEN and CDR2 SYDVKM. CDR3 length equals 14 residues. The CDR3 loop is CASSSWGGTGELFF. In nucleotides, the CDR3 is TGTGCCAGCAGTTCCTGGGGGGGGACCGGGGAGCTGTTTTTT.